This T cell receptor (beta chain) was recorded in a study of radiotherapy plus CTLA-4 blockade in lung cancer. Across the study: Roughly 17% of enrolled patients responded objectively, and over 30% had disease control. Study outcomes and limitations: Response was reportedly best predicted by early blood T cell clone dynamics, with interferon-beta. Subsequent to radiotherapy plus ipilimumab, tumor-derived TCR clones underwent expansion in blood.

Losses at the gene ends were 4 bases for V and 5 bases for J; bases not matched to a gene: 4. The CDR3 runs 15 residues. From germline, CDR1 is SGHRS and CDR2 YFSETQ. Clones were read by immunoSEQ multiplex PCR, and TCRdb kept only the in-frame ones, dropping some. The sample lists about 60,000 clones, roughly three quarters occurring once. In regard to this clone: Its target is not known.

Sample: peripheral blood, taken from a patient treated with radiotherapy plus ipilimumab. The TCR comes from a human donor with non-small cell lung cancer who had a complete response to radiotherapy plus ipilimumab. This chain joins TRBV5-1 and TRBJ2-2; 11 positions match TRBD1. CDR3 in DNA: TGCGCCAGCAGCCGTGGGACAGGGGGAACCGGGGAGCTGTTTTTT. It translates to CASSRGTGGTGELFF.